This record covers a single T cell receptor (beta chain). Its antigen is still unknown. Noted treatment: oral pan-JAK inhibitor, 5-10 mg twice daily. This sample was included in a study of CD8+ T cells in alopecia areata. Study-wide results and limits: Researchers report lesional scalp, most notably alopecia totalis/universalis, outstripped normal scalp in clonality.

The authors extracted RNA and reverse transcribed it into cDNA as the sequencing template. TCRdb's table, derived via immunoSEQ multiplex PCR, lists solely in-frame clones and lacks some. The sample yields under 250,000 clones, around three fifths seen once. This sample comprised CD4+ T cells sorted from blood, obtained at week 4, from a patient treated with tofacitinib. The receptor comes from a human donor with alopecia areata.

The DNA for the CDR3 is TGCGCCAGCAGGGACTACAGCAGTAGTAACTATGGCTACACCTTC. This gives the protein CASRDYSSSNYGYTF. V and J are TRBV4-3 and TRBJ1-2; D is uncertain. The length of the CDR3 is 15 residues. Germline-derived CDR1 and CDR2 are LGHNA and YSLEER. Trimming removed 6 bases at V and 1 base at J, with 15 bases between.